This TCR beta chain was identified in a study of T-cell memory formation after mild COVID-19. TCRdb itself ran the 5' RACE reads through MiXCR, one entry per CDR3 protein. In the table there are under 200,000 distinct CDR3 sequences, under 14% of which are singletons. The CDR3 is 13 residues long. Germline V CDR1 and CDR2: ENHRY, SYGVKD. V shed 5 bases and J shed 10 bases, with 12 bases lying between them. In the case of this clonotype: Its antigen is currently unknown.

Study-level results: The SARS-CoV-2 specificity of second-wave clones reaching peak at day 37 remained unverified.

The V call is TRBV10-3, the J call TRBJ1-6; no reliable D call. This sequence originates from a man younger than 35 who had mild COVID-19 (a few samples of this study predate the infection). Cell type and time point are not known. Specimen: PBMCs or a T cell subset sorted from them (not recorded which). The CDR3: CAISPVTMSPLHF. The CDR3 region has the DNA TGTGCCATCAGTCCCGTTACCATGTCACCCCTCCACTTT.